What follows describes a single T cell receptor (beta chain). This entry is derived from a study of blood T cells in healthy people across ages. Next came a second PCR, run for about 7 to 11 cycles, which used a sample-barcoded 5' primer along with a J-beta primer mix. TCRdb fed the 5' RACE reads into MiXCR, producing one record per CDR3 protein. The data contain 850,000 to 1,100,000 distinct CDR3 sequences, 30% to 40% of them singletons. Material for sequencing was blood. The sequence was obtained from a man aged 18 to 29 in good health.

DNA for the CDR3: TGTGCCAGCAGTAACCGGGGCTATAGCGAGACCCAGTACTTC. Translating gives CASSNRGYSETQYF. The chain has TRBV6-5 and TRBJ2-7; D possibly uses TRBD1 or TRBD2 (5 bases each). Near its end, the DNA agrees better with TRBJ2-5, so the J call may be wrong. Germline values: CDR1 MNHEY, CDR2 SVGAGI. The CDR3 consists of 14 residues.